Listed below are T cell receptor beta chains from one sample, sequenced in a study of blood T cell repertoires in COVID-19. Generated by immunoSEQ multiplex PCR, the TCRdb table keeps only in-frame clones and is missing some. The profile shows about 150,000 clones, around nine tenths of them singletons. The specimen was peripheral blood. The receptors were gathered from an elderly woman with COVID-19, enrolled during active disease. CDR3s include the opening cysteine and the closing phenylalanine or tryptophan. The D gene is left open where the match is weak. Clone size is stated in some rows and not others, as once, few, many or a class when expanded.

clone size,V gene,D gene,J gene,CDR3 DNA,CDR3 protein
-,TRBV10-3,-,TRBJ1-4,TGTGCCATCAGTGAAATGGCGGGGGAAAAACTGTTTTTT,CAISEMAGEKLFF
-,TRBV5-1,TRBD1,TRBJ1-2,TGCGCCAGCAGTCAGGGGGCGGGCTATGGCTACACCTTC,CASSQGAGYGYTF
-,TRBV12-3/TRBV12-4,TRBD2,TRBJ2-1,TGTGCCAGCAGTTGGGGCGGGGGGGAGCAGTTCTTC,CASSWGGGEQFF
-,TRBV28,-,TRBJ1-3,TGTGCCAGCAGTTCAGGGCGTCCTGGAAACACCATATATTTT,CASSSGRPGNTIYF
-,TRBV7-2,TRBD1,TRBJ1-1,TGTGCCAGCAGCGCTGACAGGGTCACTGAAGCTTTCTTT,CASSADRVTEAFF
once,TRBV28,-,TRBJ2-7,TGTGCCAGCAGTTCGCGCCGGGATATCTACGAGCAGTACTTC,CASSSRRDIYEQYF
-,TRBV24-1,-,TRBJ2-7,TGTGCCACCAGTGATGCCGGCCCGTCCGTGAGGGAGCAGTACTTC,CATSDAGPSVREQYF
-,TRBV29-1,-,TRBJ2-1,TGCAGCGTTGAGGGGCGGGAGCAGTTCTTC,CSVEGREQFF
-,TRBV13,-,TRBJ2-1,TGTGCCAGCAGCTCCCCGACATCGGGACTCCGCAATGAGCAGTTCTTC,CASSSPTSGLRNEQFF
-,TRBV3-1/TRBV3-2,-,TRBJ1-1,TGTGCCAGCAGCCAAGAGAGGGCGAGGAAACTACGGAACACTGAAGCTTTCTTT,CASSQERARKLRNTEAFF
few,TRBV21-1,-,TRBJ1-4,TGTGCCAGCAGGGGAGCTGGCAGGGAGCGAAAGGGGGAACTGTTTTTT,CASRGAGRERKGELFF
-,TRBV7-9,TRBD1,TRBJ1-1,TGTGCCAGCAGGACAGGGGGCATGAACACTGAAGCTTTCTTT,CASRTGGMNTEAFF
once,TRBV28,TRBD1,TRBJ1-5,TGTGCCAGCGCAAGACAGGGCGGGTGGGATCAGCCCCAGCATTTT,CASARQGGWDQPQHF
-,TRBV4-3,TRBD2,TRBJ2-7,TGCGCCAGCAGCCCTGCGACTAGCGGCTCCTACGAGCAGTACTTC,CASSPATSGSYEQYF
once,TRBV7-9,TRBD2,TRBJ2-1,TGTGCCAGCAGTAGGGCTGCTACTAGCGGGAGTCCCAATGAGCAGTTCTTC,CASSRAATSGSPNEQFF
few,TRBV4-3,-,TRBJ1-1,TGCGCCAGCAGCCATAACAGGGATAGGGACACTGAAGCTTTCTTT,CASSHNRDRDTEAFF
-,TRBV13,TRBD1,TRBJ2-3,TGTGCCAGCAGCCAACAACACAGGGGGCCCATAGATACGCAGTATTTT,CASSQQHRGPIDTQYF
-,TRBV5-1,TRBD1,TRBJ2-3,TGCGCCTCTCAGGGGGCGGATACGCAGTATTTT,CASQGADTQYF
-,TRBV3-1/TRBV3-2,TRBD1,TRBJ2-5,TGTGCCAGCAGCCAAGATGGGACAGGGGGTTTCCGAGAGACCCAGTACTTC,CASSQDGTGGFRETQYF
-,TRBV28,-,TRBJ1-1,TGTGCCAGCAGGGACAGACACCTCAGAACTGAAGCTTTCTTT,CASRDRHLRTEAFF
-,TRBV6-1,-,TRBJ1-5,TGTGCCAGCAGTGAGGAGCCGCCCCAGCATTTT,CASSEEPPQHF
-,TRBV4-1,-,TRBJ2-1,TGCGCCAGCAGCCAAGTTCTCGGGAATGAGCAGTTCTTC,CASSQVLGNEQFF
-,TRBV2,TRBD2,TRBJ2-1,TGTGCCAGCAGTGGGGGCAGCGGGAGGACCGATGAGCAGTTCTTC,CASSGGSGRTDEQFF
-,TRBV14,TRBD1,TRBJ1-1,TGTGCCAGCAGCCACAGGAGACAGGGAGTTGGGACTGAAGCTTTCTTT,CASSHRRQGVGTEAFF
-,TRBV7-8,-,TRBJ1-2,TGTGCCAGCAGCTTAGCCGCGTCGGGTAGTAGGGGCTACACCTTC,CASSLAASGSRGYTF
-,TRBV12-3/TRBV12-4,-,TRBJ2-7,TGTGCCAGCAGTTTAGGCAGGGGCTACGAGCAGTACTTC,CASSLGRGYEQYF
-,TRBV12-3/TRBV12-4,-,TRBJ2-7,TGTGCCAGCAGTTCTAGATTTTCCGAGCAGTACTTC,CASSSRFSEQYF
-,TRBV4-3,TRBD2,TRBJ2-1,TGCGCCAGCAGCCAAGATTCTACTAGCGGGAGAATAAATGAGCAGTTCTTC,CASSQDSTSGRINEQFF
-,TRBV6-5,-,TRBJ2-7,TGTGCCAGCACTCGGGCGGGCTCCTACGAGCAGTACTTC,CASTRAGSYEQYF